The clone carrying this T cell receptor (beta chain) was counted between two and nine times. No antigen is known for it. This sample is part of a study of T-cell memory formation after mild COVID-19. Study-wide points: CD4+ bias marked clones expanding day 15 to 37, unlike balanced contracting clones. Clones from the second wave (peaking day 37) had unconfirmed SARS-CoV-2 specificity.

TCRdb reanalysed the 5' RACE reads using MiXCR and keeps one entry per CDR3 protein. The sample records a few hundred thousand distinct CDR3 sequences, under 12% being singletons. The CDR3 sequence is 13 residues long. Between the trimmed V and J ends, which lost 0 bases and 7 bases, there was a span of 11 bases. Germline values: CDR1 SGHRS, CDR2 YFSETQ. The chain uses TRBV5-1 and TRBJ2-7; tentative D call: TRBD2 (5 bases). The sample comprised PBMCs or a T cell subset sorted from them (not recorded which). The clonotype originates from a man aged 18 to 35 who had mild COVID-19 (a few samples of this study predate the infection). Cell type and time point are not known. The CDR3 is CASSLAPGYEQYV. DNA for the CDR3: TGCGCCAGCAGCTTGGCCCCGGGGTATGAGCAGTACGTC.